This entry features one TCR beta chain sequence. The antigen is unknown. The source of the sample is a study of T-cell reconstitution after alpha-beta-depleted transplantation in children. Study findings and constraints: Reports say that about two months after transplant, the alpha-beta T cells came out of several hundred graft clones that had expanded. Newly generated T cells supplied most T-cell counts and diversity one year post-transplant. Recipient T cells and thymic progenitors that survived were the source of the high TCRbeta diversity seen at day 60 in some patients.

The CDR3 consists of 13 residues. V lost 11 bases and J 5 bases, leaving 18 bases between the germline ends. CDR1 and CDR2 from the germline V gene are MDHEN and SYDVKM. For TCRbeta, the library was prepared with unique molecular identifiers. TCRdb re-analysed the PCR reads in MiXCR, keeping a single row per CDR3 protein. The table records about 580,000 distinct CDR3 sequences, around 23% of them present only once. Source: PBMCs, mostly from graft donor cells, taken 360 days after TCRalphabeta/CD19-depleted stem cell transplant. The gene calls are TRBV28 and TRBJ2-5; D not resolved. This receptor was identified in a boy less than two years old who had a stem cell transplant for acute myeloid leukemia, so the T cells may come from the graft donor. CDR3 in amino acids: CAVFAAAAETQYF. In nucleotides, the CDR3 is TGTGCCGTCTTCGCGGCCGCTGCGGAGACCCAGTACTTC.